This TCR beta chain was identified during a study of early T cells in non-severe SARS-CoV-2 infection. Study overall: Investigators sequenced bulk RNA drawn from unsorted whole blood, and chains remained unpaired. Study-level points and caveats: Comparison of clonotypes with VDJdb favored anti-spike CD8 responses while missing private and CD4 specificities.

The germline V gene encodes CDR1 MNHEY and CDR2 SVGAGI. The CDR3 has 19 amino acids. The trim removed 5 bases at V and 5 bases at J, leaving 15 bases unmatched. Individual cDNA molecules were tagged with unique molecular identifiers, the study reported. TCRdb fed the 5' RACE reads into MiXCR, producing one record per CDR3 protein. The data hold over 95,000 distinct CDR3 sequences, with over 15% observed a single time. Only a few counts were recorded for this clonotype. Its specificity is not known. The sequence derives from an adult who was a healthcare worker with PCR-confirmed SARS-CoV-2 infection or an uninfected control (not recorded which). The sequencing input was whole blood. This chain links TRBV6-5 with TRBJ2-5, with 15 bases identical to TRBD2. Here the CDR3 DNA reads TGTGCCAGCAGTCACCAATCCGGGACTAGCGGGGGGTTCTTTGAGACCCAGTACTTC. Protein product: CASSHQSGTSGGFFETQYF.